This T cell receptor (beta chain) was recorded in a study of breast tumors, draining lymph nodes, adjacent tissues. TCRdb reanalysed the multiplex PCR reads using MiXCR and keeps one entry per CDR3 protein. Counted here are about 35,000 distinct CDR3 sequences, just over 35% occurring once; the ten biggest clones make up approximately 10%. General observations from the study: Most tumor T cells seemingly derive from lymph node, then expand in tumor. Compared with basal-like, luminal-like tumors shared significantly more repertoire with nontumor tissue. Tumor T cell lymph node origin was a supported hypothesis, not proven. Tumors had less TCR diversity than lymph nodes, more than nontumor tissue.

The CDR3 length is 13 residues. Germline V gene sequence: CDR1 LNHNV, CDR2 YYDKDF (reference sequence). The V end lost 4 bases, the J end lost 7 bases, and 14 bases lay between the germline ends. This clonotype occurred many times. No antigen is known for it. The receptor comes from a female donor with breast cancer. Some clones in this sample may be carry-over from other donors' samples. The chain links TRBV15 to TRBJ2-7; D remains unclear. The specimen was breast tumor tissue. The CDR3 loop is CATSITLMGEQYF. The CDR3 DNA reads TGTGCCACCAGCATTACTCTCATGGGGGAGCAGTACTTC.